The subject of this entry is one TCR beta chain. The antigen is not known. Sequenced by immunoSEQ multiplex PCR; TCRdb stores in-frame clones only, minus some. The top ten clones hold 10% of a sample with tens of thousands of clones, 80% to 90% of them seen once. Pooling of second doses given at about 4 or about 12 weeks was done. This sample stems from a study of T cell responses to AZD1222 COVID-19 vaccine. Findings of the study overall: The donor cohort was predominantly white British with a female majority, and clonal diversity may have been underestimated.

CDR1 and CDR2 from the germline V gene are SGHVS and FQNEAQ. This CDR3 region has 16 residues. V dropped 8 bases and J dropped 6 bases, with 20 bases sitting between them. The receptor's source is an adult who received the AZD1222 COVID-19 vaccine. This specimen was peripheral blood, taken 28 days after the second AZD1222 dose. The chain joins TRBV7-8 to TRBJ1-6, with D unclear. DNA of the CDR3: TGTGCCAGCGGACCACTGCGGGTCTTACTTAATTCACCCCTCCACTTT. This codes for CASGPLRVLLNSPLHF.